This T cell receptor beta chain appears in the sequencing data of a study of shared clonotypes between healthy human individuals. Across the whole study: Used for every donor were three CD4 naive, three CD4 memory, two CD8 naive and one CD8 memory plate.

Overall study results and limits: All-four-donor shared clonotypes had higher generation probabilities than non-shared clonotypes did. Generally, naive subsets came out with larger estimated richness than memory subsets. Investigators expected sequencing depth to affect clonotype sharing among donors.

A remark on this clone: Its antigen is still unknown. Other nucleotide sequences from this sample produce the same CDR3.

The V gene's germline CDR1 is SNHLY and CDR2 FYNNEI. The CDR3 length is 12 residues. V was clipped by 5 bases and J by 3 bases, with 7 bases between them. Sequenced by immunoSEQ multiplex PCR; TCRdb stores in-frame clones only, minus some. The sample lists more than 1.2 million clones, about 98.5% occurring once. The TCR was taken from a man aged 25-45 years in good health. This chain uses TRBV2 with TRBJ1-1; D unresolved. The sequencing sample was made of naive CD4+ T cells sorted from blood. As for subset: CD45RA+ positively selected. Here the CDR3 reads CASSRIDTEAFF. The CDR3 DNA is TGTGCCAGCAGTCGTATAGACACTGAAGCTTTCTTT.